These 15 T cell receptor beta chains share one sample of origin, sequenced in a study of cytotoxic CD8 clonotypes in ibrutinib-treated CLL. The table came from immunoSEQ multiplex PCR; TCRdb's copy has only in-frame clones and leaves some out. Among some 10,000 clones listed, around three quarters were seen once. Sequencing was performed on PBMCs, taken at disease progression, from a patient treated with ibrutinib. These receptors were obtained from a human donor with chronic lymphocytic leukemia.

This chain links TRBV5-1 with TRBJ1-2; D remains unclear. V lost 1 base to trimming and J lost 3 bases, with 7 bases between them. Germline CDR1 SGHRS, CDR2 YFSETQ. CDR3 size: 13 residues. CDR3 nucleotides: TGCGCCAGCAGCTTGTACGGGGACTATGGCTACACCTTC. This translates into CASSLYGDYGYTF.

This chain links TRBV30 with TRBJ1-1; D may be TRBD1 (5 bases). V was shortened by 7 bases and J by 6 bases, with 12 bases between the two germline ends. The CDR3 runs 11 residues. The germline V gene encodes CDR1 GTSNPN and CDR2 SVGIG (reference sequence). The CDR3 region is CAFQGFSEAFF. The CDR3 region has the DNA TGTGCCTTTCAGGGATTCTCTGAAGCTTTCTTT. The full variable domain, in which reference TRBV30 and TRBJ1-1 provide the parts outside the CDR3, is SQTIHQWPATLVQPVGSPLSLECTVEGTSNPNLYWYRQAAGRGLQLLFYSVGIGQISSEVPQNLSASRPQDRQFILSSKKLLLSDSGFYLCAFQGFSEAFFGQGTRLTVV.

The CDR3 spells CSAYVWDEQYF. CDR3 coding DNA: TGCAGTGCCTACGTATGGGACGAGCAGTACTTC. The chain carries TRBV20-1 and TRBJ2-7, with D uncertain. V lost 6 bases and J lost 5, with 11 bases in between. Germline-derived CDR1 and CDR2 are DFQATT and SNEGSKA (reference sequence). CDR3 size: 11 residues.

The chain recombines TRBV19 with TRBJ2-7; a weak D match, TRBD2 (5 bases). The CDR3 consists of 13 residues. Trimming removed 5 bases at V and 2 bases at J, with 10 bases between. The germline V gene has CDR1 LNHDA and CDR2 SQIVND (reference sequence). The CDR3 DNA reads TGTGCCAGTAGTTTTGGGAGCCCCTACGAGCAGTACTTC. This sequence encodes CASSFGSPYEQYF.

V is TRBV18 and J is TRBJ1-5; D gene ambiguous. V was trimmed by 2 bases and J by 0 bases, leaving 8 bases between them. Per germline, CDR1 KGHSH and CDR2 LQKENI. This CDR3 has 15 amino acids. This CDR3 reads CASSPVGDSNQPQHF. CDR3 coding DNA: TGTGCCAGCTCACCAGTCGGGGATAGCAATCAGCCCCAGCATTTT.

The genes are TRBV18 and TRBJ1-3, with a possible D match to TRBD1 (6 bases). Germline CDR1 and CDR2: KGHSH and LQKENI. V was clipped by 2 bases and J by 2 bases, with 16 bases between them. The CDR3 loop spans 17 amino acids. CDR3 nucleotide sequence: TGTGCCAGCTCACCAAAGACTACAGGGACCACTGGAAACACCATATATTTT. Amino acid sequence: CASSPKTTGTTGNTIYF.

The rearrangement uses TRBV10-2 and TRBJ1-2; TRBD1 is a possible D gene (5 bases). The CDR3 consists of 13 residues. From germline, CDR1 is WSHSY and CDR2 SAAADI. Trimming stripped 3 bases from V and 4 bases from J, with 9 bases between. CDR3 nucleotides: TGCGCCAGCAGTGATGCGACAGTCTATGGCTACACCTTC. Encoded protein: CASSDATVYGYTF.

The V gene is TRBV18, the J gene TRBJ2-7; TRBD2 matches at 13 bases. The CDR3 covers 18 residues. Germline V CDR1 and CDR2: KGHSH, LQKENI. V was clipped by 0 bases and J by 2 bases; unmatched bases: 7. The CDR3 region has the DNA TGTGCCAGCTCACCACCGGGACTAGCGGGAAATCCTCCCTACGAGCAGTACTTC. It is translated as CASSPPGLAGNPPYEQYF. The whole variable domain, remainder taken from reference TRBV18 and TRBJ2-7, is NAGVMQNPRHLVRRRGQEARLRCSPMKGHSHVYWYRQLPEEGLKFMVYLQKENIIDESGMPKERFSAEFPKEGPSILRIQQVVRGDSAAYFCASSPPGLAGNPPYEQYFGPGTRLTVT.

Remarks on this clone: A read error is possible here, since a much larger clone lies one base away. The gene calls are TRBV9 and TRBJ1-1, with a tentative D call TRBD1 (6 bases). CDR1 and CDR2 from the germline V gene are SGDLS and YYNGEE. Trimming stripped 0 bases from V and 4 bases from J, with 13 bases between. The CDR3 loop spans 15 amino acids. In nucleotides, the CDR3 is TGTGCCAGCAGCGTAGTGGGAGGGGGGAGCACTGAAGCTTTCTTT. Protein: CASSVVGGGSTEAFF.

V and J are TRBV7-2 and TRBJ2-7; D gene ambiguous. Trimming cost V 1 base and J 6 bases, with 10 bases left between them. CDR3 length: 13 amino acids. Per germline, CDR1 SGHTA and CDR2 FQGNSA. The CDR3 is CASSLDPGGEQYF. The CDR3 coding sequence is TGTGCCAGCAGCTTAGACCCGGGCGGCGAGCAGTACTTC.

The J gene is TRBJ2-3, the V gene TRBV28; D is unresolved. V was shortened by 4 bases and J by 6 bases, with 11 bases between the two germline ends. This CDR3 is 13 amino acids long. The germline V gene has CDR1 MDHEN and CDR2 SYDVKM. In nucleotides, the CDR3 is TGTGCCAGCAGTTCCCATAACTCGGATACGCAGTATTTT. Its translation is CASSSHNSDTQYF.

V and J are TRBV5-1 and TRBJ2-2, with 7 positions matching TRBD2. The CDR3 is made up of 15 amino acids. Germline V CDR1 and CDR2: SGHRS, YFSETQ. The junction had 10 bases not matched to a gene; V was cut back by 7 bases and J by 4 bases. CDR3 amino acids: CASSTGTIGTGELFF. In DNA, the CDR3 is TGCGCCAGCTCTACCGGGACTATCGGCACCGGGGAGCTGTTTTTT.

This rearrangement joins TRBV2 to TRBJ2-7, with TRBD1 as a possible D gene (6 bases). The CDR3 consists of 14 residues. In germline, CDR1 is SNHLY, CDR2 FYNNEI. V was trimmed by 7 bases and J by 6 bases, leaving 19 bases between them. The CDR3 loop reads CASTTTGTLFEQYF. The CDR3 DNA follows: TGTGCCAGCACCACCACCGGGACACTCTTCGAGCAGTACTTC.

This chain connects TRBV27 to TRBJ2-1, with 11 bases fitting TRBD1. The V gene end was trimmed by 8 bases and the J gene end by 2 bases; junction bases not matched to a gene: 8. Germline CDR1 is MNHEY and CDR2 is SMNVEV (reference sequence). CDR3 length equals 16 residues. The DNA for the CDR3 is TGTGCCAGCCTCCCCCCGGGACAGGGGGCCTACAATGAGCAGTTCTTC. It is translated as CASLPPGQGAYNEQFF.

This chain uses TRBV7-2 with TRBJ1-4, with D hard to call. Per germline, CDR1 SGHTA and CDR2 FQGNSA. The CDR3 is 16 residues long. The ends were cut back, 5 bases at V and 7 bases at J, with 20 bases in the middle. The CDR3 sequence: CASSLQGGTWGEKLFF. In nucleotides, the CDR3 is TGTGCCAGCAGCCTCCAAGGAGGTACCTGGGGTGAAAAACTGTTTTTT. The full variable domain, completed using reference TRBV7-2 and TRBJ1-4, is GAGVSQSPSNKVTEKGKDVELRCDPISGHTALYWYRQSLGQGLEFLIYFQGNSAPDKSGLPSDRFSAERTGGSVSTLTIQRTQQEDSAVYLCASSLQGGTWGEKLFFGSGTQLSVL.